This T cell receptor (beta chain) emerged from a study of Ad26.COV2.S vaccination and SARS-CoV-2 variants. Regarding the study as a whole: Spike-specific responses of CD8+ and CD4+ T cells were reported to display substantial breadth after vaccination.

The sample's treatment: some 20 received Ad26.COV2.S at low or high dose, single or two shots; five or six received placebo; per-sample allocation not given. After the first vaccine or placebo injection, samples were drawn on day 63. Regarding this clone: Its cognate antigen is unknown.

Per germline, CDR1 SGHTA and CDR2 FQGNSA. V gave up 1 base and J gave up 7 bases; unmatched junction bases: 5. The CDR3 covers 15 residues. Measured with immunoSEQ multiplex PCR; TCRdb has only the in-frame clones, and not every one. The sample has approximately 300,000 clones, around 84% seen once. This rearrangement joins TRBV7-2 to TRBJ1-4, with 8 bases identical to TRBD1. The source is a person aged 18 to 59 who received the Ad26.COV2.S COVID-19 vaccine or a placebo. The specimen comprised peripheral blood, sampled in a trial of Ad26.COV2.S vaccine versus placebo. The CDR3 spells CASSLGPGGGEKLFF. CDR3 nucleotides: TGTGCCAGCAGCTTAGGTCCAGGGGGCGGTGAAAAACTGTTTTTT.